These 32 T cell receptor beta chains were all obtained from the same sample, sequenced in a study of CD8 T cells in Susac syndrome. RNA in amounts of roughly 0.5 to 1 ug was reverse transcribed with random hexamers. MiXCR, run by TCRdb on the immunoSEQ multiplex PCR reads, gives a single entry per CDR3 protein. Altogether approximately 150,000 distinct CDR3 sequences are present, around 93% being singletons, with the ten largest covering approximately 0.14%. Sequencing was carried out using CD4+ T cells from PBMCs. Every receptor here comes from a human donor in good health.

V gene TRBV29-1 combines with J gene TRBJ1-2; 8 bases fit TRBD1. Germline V gene lookup returns CDR1 SQVTM and CDR2 ANQGSEA. The CDR3 runs to 13 residues. With V trimmed by 6 bases and J by 8 bases, 11 bases remained unmatched. CDR3 nucleotides: TGCAGCGTAGCCACGGACAGGGTTTTAGGCTACACCTTC. Protein sequence: CSVATDRVLGYTF.

The chain combines TRBV5-1 with TRBJ2-7; TRBD2 might be the D (5 bases). V gave up 6 bases and J gave up 5 bases, with 12 bases separating them. Germline CDR1 is SGHRS and CDR2 is YFSETQ. The CDR3 totals 12 residues. Written as DNA, the CDR3 is TGCGCCAGCACCTTACCCGGGGACGAGCAGTACTTC. This sequence encodes CASTLPGDEQYF.

V gene TRBV29-1 combines with J gene TRBJ1-1; D gene unclear. The CDR3 contains 11 residues. Germline V CDR1 and CDR2: SQVTM, ANQGSEA. With 4 bases removed from V and 1 base from J, the gap between germline ends came to 4 bases. In DNA, the CDR3 is TGCAGCGTTGTATGGAACACTGAAGCTTTCTTT. Encoded protein: CSVVWNTEAFF.

The chain joins TRBV18 to TRBJ2-6; no firm D call. The CDR3 covers 14 residues. Looked up from germline, CDR1 is KGHSH and CDR2 is LQKENI. Trimming removed 3 bases from V and 1 base from J, with 4 bases in between. The chain's CDR3 is CASSPESGANVLTF. The CDR3, as DNA: TGTGCCAGCTCACCTGAATCTGGGGCCAACGTCCTGACTTTC.

The CDR3 nucleotides are TGTGCCAGCAGCGTAGAGGGGGGACAAGCTTTCTTT. Protein: CASSVEGGQAFF. The rearrangement joins TRBV9 to TRBJ1-1; maybe TRBD1 (6 bases). This CDR3 is built from 12 residues. Trimming cost V 0 bases and J 9 bases, with 9 bases left between them. The germline CDR1 and CDR2 sequences are SGDLS and YYNGEE.

The chain couples TRBV20-1 to TRBJ1-1; a weak D match, TRBD1 (5 bases). Germline V gene sequence: CDR1 DFQATT, CDR2 SNEGSKA (reference sequence). V was shortened by 6 bases and J by 1 base, with 15 bases between the two germline ends. This CDR3 comprises 14 residues. The CDR3: CSALEGRGNTEAFF. The CDR3 DNA follows: TGCAGTGCCCTTGAGGGGCGTGGGAACACTGAAGCTTTCTTT.

V is TRBV18 and J is TRBJ2-2, with 8 bases that match TRBD1. J lost 3 bases, V lost 2 bases, and 5 bases had no gene match. The V gene's germline CDR1 is KGHSH and CDR2 LQKENI. The CDR3 is 16 amino acids. CDR3 DNA: TGTGCCAGCTCACCATACGCAGGGGGCGACACCGGGGAGCTGTTTTTT. It is translated as CASSPYAGGDTGELFF. Filled out from reference TRBV18 and TRBJ2-2, the complete variable domain reads NAGVMQNPRHLVRRRGQEARLRCSPMKGHSHVYWYRQLPEEGLKFMVYLQKENIIDESGMPKERFSAEFPKEGPSILRIQQVVRGDSAAYFCASSPYAGGDTGELFFGEGSRLTVL.

This clonotype came up a few times. This rearrangement joins TRBV3-1 to TRBJ2-7; D may be TRBD2 (7 bases). The CDR3 spans 15 residues. The V end lost 0 bases, the J end lost 4 bases, and 13 bases lay between the germline ends. Looked up from germline, CDR1 is LGHDT and CDR2 is YNNKEL (reference sequence). The CDR3 sequence is CASSQESGGPYEQYF. Here the CDR3 DNA reads TGTGCCAGCAGCCAAGAGTCGGGGGGCCCATACGAGCAGTACTTC.

V gene TRBV12-3 or TRBV12-4 combines with J gene TRBJ1-2, with a possible D match to TRBD1 (5 bases). V was clipped by 7 bases and J by 4 bases, with 13 bases between them. The CDR3 is made up of 13 amino acids. CDR3 sequence: CASTTGPLYGYTF. CDR3 coding DNA: TGTGCCAGCACCACGGGACCGCTCTATGGCTACACCTTC.

The CDR3 sequence: CSGTGGLGNEQFF. Written as DNA, the CDR3 is TGCAGCGGCACAGGGGGCCTTGGGAATGAGCAGTTCTTC. The rearrangement joins TRBV29-1 to TRBJ2-1; 9 positions match TRBD1. The CDR3 consists of 13 residues. Trimming removed 7 bases from V and 7 bases from J; junction bases left unmatched: 8. Germline V gene data show CDR1 as SQVTM and CDR2 as ANQGSEA.

The chain links TRBV10-3 to TRBJ1-6; 7 bases are a match to TRBD1. The V segment lost 4 bases and the J segment 6 bases; nucleotides outside the gene matches: 6. The CDR3 loop spans 15 amino acids. The germline V gene encodes CDR1 ENHRY and CDR2 SYGVKD. The DNA for the CDR3 is TGTGCCATCAGTGTTATGGGACAGTCTAATTCACCCCTCCACTTT. Translating gives CAISVMGQSNSPLHF.

The chain joins TRBV13 to TRBJ1-6, with D possibly being TRBD1 (5 bases). V was cut by 6 bases and J by 8 bases, with 20 bases left in between. CDR1 and CDR2 (germline): PRHDT, FYEKMQ (reference sequence). The CDR3 extends over 16 amino acids. CDR3 coding DNA: TGTGCCAGCAGGCCTTCTCGGTGGGGGGAGGATTCACCCCTCCACTTT. Residues: CASRPSRWGEDSPLHF.

The V call is TRBV3-1, the J call TRBJ2-7; TRBD2 agrees at 8 bases. This CDR3 region has 16 residues. Trimming at V came to 4 bases and at J to 2 bases, leaving 10 bases not matched to a gene. Germline assignment: CDR1 LGHDT and CDR2 YNNKEL (reference sequence). CDR3 sequence (DNA): TGTGCCAGCAGCCGATACCCGGGACTAGGGACCTACGAGCAGTACTTC. Protein product: CASSRYPGLGTYEQYF.

This chain joins TRBV29-1 and TRBJ2-7, with D tentatively TRBD1 (5 bases). Per germline, CDR1 SQVTM and CDR2 ANQGSEA. With 3 bases removed from V and 0 bases from J, the gap between germline ends came to 6 bases. The CDR3 sequence is 12 residues long. For the CDR3, the DNA is TGCAGCGTTGATCAGGGCTCCTACGAGCAGTACTTC. It encodes CSVDQGSYEQYF.

This clonotype was counted a single time. The V gene is TRBV2, the J gene TRBJ1-1, with 8 bases that match TRBD1. V lost 10 bases and J lost 1; bases outside the gene matches: 5. Germline V gene lookup returns CDR1 SNHLY and CDR2 FYNNEI. The CDR3 loop spans 13 amino acids. CDR3: CATGQAPNTEAFF. The DNA for the CDR3 is TGTGCCACGGGACAGGCCCCGAACACTGAAGCTTTCTTT.

This chain joins TRBV5-1 and TRBJ2-5, with no clear D. This CDR3 has 14 residues. Trimming stripped 1 base from V and 1 base from J, with 8 bases between. CDR1 is SGHRS and CDR2 is YFSETQ in the germline V gene. The CDR3 DNA is TGCGCCAGCAGCTTGTTTAGCATCCAAGAGACCCAGTACTTC. This sequence encodes CASSLFSIQETQYF.

In this sample, this clonotype turned up a few times. The rearrangement joins TRBV2 to TRBJ2-7; D remains ambiguous. V was pared by 5 bases and J by 3 bases, with 2 bases between. Germline loops: CDR1 SNHLY, CDR2 FYNNEI. The CDR3 totals 10 residues. In DNA form, the CDR3 reads TGTGCCAGCAGTCGCTACGAGCAGTACTTC. Amino acids: CASSRYEQYF. Based on the CDR3 plus reference TRBV2 and TRBJ2-7, the full variable domain is EPEVTQTPSHQVTQMGQEVILRCVPISNHLYFYWYRQILGQKVEFLVSFYNNEISEKSEIFDDQFSVERPDGSNFTLKIRSTKLEDSAMYFCASSRYEQYFGPGTRLTVT.

This chain links TRBV5-1 with TRBJ1-4; 8 bases are shared with TRBD1. V gave up 4 bases and J gave up 8 bases; unmatched junction bases: 10. Germline V lookup: CDR1 SGHRS, CDR2 YFSETQ. The CDR3 length is 15 residues. CDR3 amino acids: CASSAPGQEGEKLFF. In DNA, the CDR3 is TGCGCCAGCAGCGCCCCGGGACAGGAAGGGGAAAAACTGTTTTTT.

This clonotype was counted a few times. The chain uses TRBV18 and TRBJ2-7, with unresolved D. Looked up from germline, CDR1 is KGHSH and CDR2 is LQKENI. The CDR3 totals 13 residues. The V end was cut by 2 bases, the J end by 7 bases, with 12 bases between. CDR3 in amino acids: CASSPSTGPEQYF. CDR3 DNA: TGTGCCAGCTCACCAAGTACTGGACCGGAGCAGTACTTC.

The chain is built from TRBV9 and TRBJ2-2, with D unclear. V was pared by 6 bases and J by 4 bases, with 10 bases between. The CDR3 has 13 amino acids. The germline gives CDR1 SGDLS, CDR2 YYNGEE. The CDR3 protein is CASTLGFTGELFF. CDR3 nucleotide sequence: TGTGCCAGCACCCTCGGGTTCACCGGGGAGCTGTTTTTT.

This rearrangement joins TRBV29-1 to TRBJ2-7; TRBD1 is a possible D gene (5 bases). V lost 7 bases, J lost 2 bases, and 15 bases lay in between. The germline V gene has CDR1 SQVTM and CDR2 ANQGSEA. This CDR3 has 13 residues. DNA of the CDR3: TGCAGCGCTTTGGGGCAGGGCACCTACGAGCAGTACTTC. Translation gives CSALGQGTYEQYF.

This chain uses TRBV5-1 with TRBJ2-6; the D gene could be TRBD1 or TRBD2 (5 bases each). This CDR3 has 14 amino acids. Germline V gene lookup returns CDR1 SGHRS and CDR2 YFSETQ. Trimming removed 4 bases at V and 2 bases at J, with 7 bases between. The CDR3 region has the DNA TGCGCCAGCAGCGGGGGAACTGGGGCCAACGTCCTGACTTTC. This codes for CASSGGTGANVLTF.

The chain joins TRBV7-2 to TRBJ2-5, with 14 positions matching TRBD2. Germline-derived CDR1 and CDR2 are SGHTA and FQGNSA. This CDR3 region has 16 residues. Trimming removed 4 bases from V and 3 bases from J; junction bases left unmatched: 4. The CDR3 sequence is CASSSQGLAGEETQYF. The CDR3 DNA follows: TGTGCCAGCAGCTCTCAGGGACTAGCGGGGGAAGAGACCCAGTACTTC.

The chain uses TRBV3-1 and TRBJ2-1, with TRBD2 matching 8 bases. Germline loops: CDR1 LGHDT, CDR2 YNNKEL (reference sequence). The CDR3 is 14 amino acids. The ends lost 3 bases at V and 6 bases at J; junction bases unmatched: 4. The CDR3 sequence: CASSHGAGGNEQFF. As DNA, the CDR3 is TGTGCCAGCAGCCATGGGGCGGGAGGCAATGAGCAGTTCTTC.

The genes are TRBV12-5 and TRBJ2-1, with TRBD2 as a possible D gene (6 bases). Per the germline V gene, CDR1 is LGHNT and CDR2 is FRNRAP. The CDR3 totals 15 residues. V shed 2 bases and J shed 0 bases, with 8 bases lying between them. The CDR3 here is CASGLRGSSYNEQFF. Written as DNA, the CDR3 is TGTGCTAGTGGTTTGCGGGGGAGCTCCTACAATGAGCAGTTCTTC.

The chain uses TRBV5-6 and TRBJ2-7; TRBD1 or TRBD2 may be the D gene (6 bases each). CDR1 and CDR2 from the germline V gene are SGHDT and YYEEEE. Deletions cut 4 bases from V and 1 base from J, with 15 bases between. CDR3 length: 15 residues. CDR3 bases: TGTGCCAGCAGCCTGAGGGGGGCTGGTTCCTACGAGCAGTACTTC. Translated: CASSLRGAGSYEQYF.

The chain couples TRBV19 to TRBJ1-3; D uncertain. This CDR3 contains 15 residues. Germline lookup yields CDR1 LNHDA and CDR2 SQIVND (reference sequence). V lost 4 bases and J lost 2, with 12 bases in between. CDR3 loop: CASSSHGGTGNTIYF. CDR3 nucleotides: TGTGCCAGTAGTAGCCACGGAGGCACTGGAAACACCATATATTTT. Full variable domain (remainder filled in from reference TRBV19 and TRBJ1-3): DGGITQSPKYLFRKEGQNVTLSCEQNLNHDAMYWYRQDPGQGLRLIYYSQIVNDFQKGDIAEGYSVSREKKESFPLTVTSAQKNPTAFYLCASSSHGGTGNTIYFGEGSWLTVV.

V and J are TRBV5-4 and TRBJ2-5; no firm D call. V lost 3 bases to trimming and J lost 2 bases, with 8 bases between them. The CDR3 is 13 residues long. Per the germline V gene, CDR1 is SGHNT and CDR2 is YYREEE (reference sequence). The CDR3 here is CASSSNQQETQYF. For the CDR3, the DNA is TGTGCCAGCAGCTCAAACCAACAAGAGACCCAGTACTTC.

V usage is TRBV6-1 and J usage is TRBJ2-7, with D tentatively TRBD1 or TRBD2 (6 bases each). The germline V and J ends were trimmed by 3 bases and 2 bases, with 11 bases remaining between them. Germline-derived CDR1 and CDR2 are MNHNS and SASEGT. CDR3 size: 14 residues. CDR3 DNA sequence: TGTGCCAGCAGTGATCCTAGGGGGGCCTACGAGCAGTACTTC. Its protein is CASSDPRGAYEQYF.

The chain recombines TRBV20-1 with TRBJ2-5; D gene ambiguous. Trimming took 0 bases from V and 4 from J, leaving 3 bases between them. The V gene's germline CDR1 is DFQATT and CDR2 SNEGSKA (reference sequence). The CDR3 is 11 residues long. CDR3 sequence (DNA): TGCAGTGCTAGAGATGTAGAGACCCAGTACTTC. Amino acids: CSARDVETQYF.

This chain uses TRBV28 with TRBJ2-7, with D uncertain. The CDR3 loop spans 15 amino acids. CDR1 and CDR2 (germline): MDHEN, SYDVKM. Trimming cost V 2 bases and J 1 base, with 12 bases left between them. In DNA, the CDR3 is TGTGCCAGCAGTTTAAGAGGAAGCACGTCCTACGAGCAGTACTTC. Protein: CASSLRGSTSYEQYF.

The chain employs TRBV19 and TRBJ2-1, with D tentatively TRBD1 (5 bases). Between the trimmed V and J ends, which lost 3 bases and 7 bases, there was a span of 16 bases. The germline V gene encodes CDR1 LNHDA and CDR2 SQIVND (reference sequence). CDR3 size: 15 residues. The CDR3 coding sequence is TGTGCCAGTAGTATTCAGGGTTCGGTCTTAAATGAGCAGTTCTTC. It translates to CASSIQGSVLNEQFF.